This is a list of T cell receptor beta chains from one sample in a study of PD-L1 blockade in urothelial cancer. The protocol was immunoSEQ multiplex PCR, while the TCRdb copy is restricted to in-frame clones and leaves out a portion. Of tens of thousands of clones listed, about 82% were seen once; the top ten hold approximately 14%. The sample here was PBMCs, taken around atezolizumab (anti-PD-L1) treatment. These receptors all stem from an elderly man with urothelial cancer. Both conserved end residues are part of each CDR3. A D gene is named only where the DNA matches it firmly. Size tells how often a clone was seen (once, few, many) or the class of an expanded clone, and some rows leave it out.

>TRBJ2-7|TRBD2|TRBV30|-
TGTGCCTGGACCCCCGAACTAGCGGGTACCTACGAGCAGTACTTC
CAWTPELAGTYEQYF
>TRBJ2-3|TRBD2|TRBV12-5|-
TGTGCTAGTGGTCTATCTAGCGGGAGGGCCCCAGATACGCAGTATTTT
CASGLSSGRAPDTQYF
>TRBJ1-4|-|TRBV19|-
TGTGCCAGTAGTATAGGTGCGGCCGGAGGTGAAAAACTGTTTTTT
CASSIGAAGGEKLFF
>TRBJ1-2|TRBD1|TRBV6-5|-
TGTGCCAGCAGTTATCTAGGACAGGGCGGAGGCTACACCTTC
CASSYLGQGGGYTF
>TRBJ2-7|-|TRBV19|-
TGTGCCAGTAGCATAGGTGGAAAGGGGCCTTACGAGCAGTACTTC
CASSIGGKGPYEQYF
>TRBJ2-5|TRBD1|TRBV14|-
TGTGCCAGCAGCCAGCTAACGGGACAGCCGACCCAGTACTTC
CASSQLTGQPTQYF
>TRBJ1-2|-|TRBV29-1|few
TGCAGCGTTGACAGCTATGGCTACACCTTC
CSVDSYGYTF
>TRBJ2-1|TRBD2|TRBV2|-
TGTGCCAGCAGTGGGGTGGTAGCGGGAGGTGATCGGTTCTTC
CASSGVVAGGDRFF
>TRBJ2-7|-|TRBV5-1|-
TGCGCCAGCAGCTTGGCGGGGGTTGGCTACGAGCAGTACTTC
CASSLAGVGYEQYF
>TRBJ2-7|TRBD2|TRBV29-1|few
TGCAGCGTTGATGCTCTAGCGGAGGCACCTTACGAGCAGTACTTC
CSVDALAEAPYEQYF
>TRBJ1-3|-|TRBV5-1|-
TGCGCCAGCAGCTTAACTCCCACCTCTGGAAACACCATATATTTT
CASSLTPTSGNTIYF
>TRBJ2-1|TRBD2|TRBV6-6|-
TGTGCCAGCAGTTACCTCTTAGCGGGAGAATCTGAGCAGTTCTTC
CASSYLLAGESEQFF
>TRBJ2-2|TRBD1|TRBV9|-
TGTGCCAGCAGCGTAGGACAGGGGCGTGAGAACACCGGGGAGCTGTTTTTT
CASSVGQGRENTGELFF
>TRBJ2-7|-|TRBV18|-
TGTGCCAGCTCGGATGGACTGCCAATCCCCGAGCAGTACTTC
CASSDGLPIPEQYF
>TRBJ2-3|TRBD2|TRBV9|-
TGTGCCAGCAGCGCTCTAGCGGGAGGGAGCACAGATACGCAGTATTTT
CASSALAGGSTDTQYF
>TRBJ1-4|TRBD1|TRBV28|-
TGTGCCAGCAGGACAGGGGAGGAAAAACTGTTTTTT
CASRTGEEKLFF
>TRBJ2-3|-|TRBV5-6|once
TGTGCCAGCAGCTTGGCCAGGGGAGATACGCAGTATTTT
CASSLARGDTQYF
>TRBJ1-2|-|TRBV27|-
TGTGCCAGCAGTTTGGGTCGAGGGAATATTAACTATGGCTACACCTTC
CASSLGRGNINYGYTF
>TRBJ1-1|TRBD1|TRBV5-4|-
TGTGCCAGCAGCCCGGGGGGACAGGTATATGCCCTGAACACTGAAGCTTTCTTT
CASSPGGQVYALNTEAFF
>TRBJ2-7|-|TRBV5-1|-
TGCGCCAGCAGCACCCCAGGGCCCGAGCAGTACTTC
CASSTPGPEQYF
>TRBJ2-6|TRBD1|TRBV9|-
TGTGCCAGCAGCGGCCGACAGGGGTCCAACGTCCTGACTTTC
CASSGRQGSNVLTF
>TRBJ2-7|TRBD2|TRBV5-1|-
TGCGCCAGCAGCTTGGAGGCTAGCGGGAGTGGGGCCGAGCAGTACTTC
CASSLEASGSGAEQYF
>TRBJ2-3|-|TRBV9|-
TGTGCCAGCAGCGCCGCAGCGGGCCAAAGCACAGATACGCAGTATTTT
CASSAAAGQSTDTQYF
>TRBJ2-7|-|TRBV18|-
TGTGCCAGCTCACCGGACACCGTTTACGAGCAGTACTTC
CASSPDTVYEQYF
>TRBJ2-1|TRBD2|TRBV6-7|-
TGTGCCAGCAGAGGGGGGACTAGCGGGGGGCTAAGCTCCTACAATGAGCAGTTCTTC
CASRGGTSGGLSSYNEQFF
>TRBJ2-1|TRBD1|TRBV5-1|-
TGCGCCAGCAGCCTGACGGGACAGGGTCGACCTAATGAGCAGTTCTTC
CASSLTGQGRPNEQFF
>TRBJ2-7|TRBD2|TRBV25-1|-
TGTGCCAGCAGGCCCTCTACGGCTAGCGGAACGGACGAGCAGTACTTC
CASRPSTASGTDEQYF
>TRBJ1-3|-|TRBV5-1|-
TGCGCCAGCAGCTTGGGCGGCCCTCCCACAACGACTGGAAACACCATATATTTT
CASSLGGPPTTTGNTIYF
>TRBJ2-7|-|TRBV18|once
TGTGCCAGCTCACAAGATTCGACAGTGCGGGAGCAGTACTTC
CASSQDSTVREQYF
>TRBJ2-1|TRBD2|TRBV6-5|-
TGTGCCAGCAGCGGGTCCGGACTAGGGAACAATGAGCAGTTCTTC
CASSGSGLGNNEQFF
>TRBJ2-7|TRBD2|TRBV5-5|-
TGTGCCAGCAGCACAGCGGGAATATCCTCCTACGAGCAGTACTTC
CASSTAGISSYEQYF
>TRBJ2-7|-|TRBV6-5|-
TGTGCCAGCAGTTATGCGGCTAGCGCCTACGAGCAGTACTTC
CASSYAASAYEQYF
>TRBJ1-5|-|TRBV28|-
TGTGCCAGCACCTCGCCAGGCAGTGAGCATCAGCCCCAGCATTTT
CASTSPGSEHQPQHF
>TRBJ2-1|TRBD1|TRBV10-3|-
TGTGCCATGGGCCGGGACAGTGGTAATGAGCAGTTCTTC
CAMGRDSGNEQFF
>TRBJ1-4|-|TRBV5-1|-
TGCGCCAGCAGCTTGGCCACAGGGCGTAATGAAAAACTGTTTTTT
CASSLATGRNEKLFF
>TRBJ2-5|TRBD2|TRBV19|once
TGTGCCAGTAGCCTCGGAGCGGGAGGGCAACAAGAGACCCAGTACTTC
CASSLGAGGQQETQYF
>TRBJ2-1|TRBD1|TRBV28|-
TGTGCCAGCAGTTTTCCAAATCTCCAGACAGGGAGCTTCTTC
CASSFPNLQTGSFF
>TRBJ2-7|TRBD1|TRBV15|-
TGTGCCACCAGCCTGACAGGGGGCAACTACGAGCAGTACTTC
CATSLTGGNYEQYF
>TRBJ2-1|TRBD2|TRBV20-1|-
TGCAGTGCCCGGGGGGGTCTTGAGCAGTTCTTC
CSARGGLEQFF
>TRBJ2-1|-|TRBV7-2|-
TGTGCCAGCAGTCTCTCGGGATACAATGAGCAGTTCTTC
CASSLSGYNEQFF
>TRBJ2-3|TRBD2|TRBV4-2|-
TGTGCCAGCAGCCAAGGGGTAACTAGCGGGAGGCTCCCAGATACGCAGTATTTT
CASSQGVTSGRLPDTQYF
>TRBJ2-5|TRBD2|TRBV10-2|-
TGCGCCAGCAGCGTTAGCGGGAGGGCGCGGGCCCAGTACTTC
CASSVSGRARAQYF
>TRBJ2-1|-|TRBV11-3|-
TGTGCCAGCAGCTTAGGTCCAAATGAGCAGTTCTTC
CASSLGPNEQFF